This T cell receptor beta chain was captured by sequencing in a study of cytomegalovirus exposure and HLA in healthy donors. At the level of the study: An earlier analysis identified 117 million unique TCR beta sequences in approximately 190 million T cells.

Study-level points and caveats: One later analysis reportedly identified an Asian-associated ancestry cluster that showed fewer N-insertions than the approximately 710-donor mean. Presence/absence analysis assumed near-uniform sequencing depth across donors.

PCR involved 60 Vbeta and 13 Jbeta primers. TCRdb's copy holds only in-frame clones and misses some; the assay was immunoSEQ multiplex PCR. The sample has more than 70,000 clones; over 75% are singletons. This clone was detected a few times. The antigen remains unidentified. The clonotype originates from a man aged 25-45 years in good health and CMV-seropositive. Sequencing was carried out using PBMCs.

This CDR3 reads CASSPRRTGQETQYF. The DNA of the CDR3 is TGTGCCAGCAGCCCCCGGCGGACAGGCCAAGAGACCCAGTACTTC. This sequence joins TRBV11-1 and TRBJ2-5; 7 nucleotides align to TRBD1. Germline lookup yields CDR1 SGHAT and CDR2 FQDESV (reference sequence). The CDR3 is 15 amino acids. Trimming took 5 bases from V and 1 from J; bases not matched to a gene: 7.